This T cell receptor (beta chain) came from a study of early T cells in non-severe SARS-CoV-2 infection. TCRdb processed the 5' RACE reads anew with MiXCR; each CDR3 protein has one entry. The data show about 110,000 distinct CDR3 sequences, around 12% seen once. This clonotype was seen just once. Mismatch with germline at one junction end may stem from a read error. The sequences come from whole blood, collected at baseline. This TCR came from an adult who was a healthcare worker with PCR-confirmed SARS-CoV-2 infection or an uninfected control (not recorded which).

The CDR3 DNA sequence: TGTGCCAGCAGTGTAAATTTCTGGGACTTAATCTTT. This encodes CASSVNFWDLIF. The chain combines TRBV6-5 with TRBJ1-6; D might be TRBD1 (5 bases). CDR3 size: 12 residues. CDR1 and CDR2 (germline): MNHEY, SVGAGI.